This record covers a single TCR beta chain. This receptor's antigen is unknown. No much larger clonotype is one base removed from it; base qualities were not supplied. Patients underwent resection for synchronous oligometastatic disease or delayed recurrence of a solitary brain metastasis. To avoid including cancers other than NSCLC, any patient with a history of multiple malignancies was excluded. Using marked H&E slides as a guide, tumor areas were macrodissected from 4 or 5 unstained approximately 9.6 um sections that had been deparaffinized. All specimens were fixed in formalin and embedded in paraffin (FFPE). The AllPrep DNA/RNA FFPE Kit was used for extraction of genomic DNA. Between 2.24 and 4.92 ug genomic DNA was input per sample, with paired samples receiving equal DNA input. TCR beta libraries were constructed with the immunoSEQ hsTCRbeta Kit, which uses multiplexed V and J gene primers in two PCR steps. Pooled libraries, together with positive and negative controls, were sequenced on an Illumina MiSeq with a 100-cycle paired-end protocol. Per the original workflow: Raw data were processed by the immunoSEQ vendor into normalized, annotated TCR beta repertoire reports. Richness was defined as unique clones by nucleotide sequence, with iChao1 and Efron-Thisted estimators extrapolating total richness. To characterize and compare the paired lesions, the analysis used Pielou's evenness, Simpson's index, the proportional abundance of the top-ten clones, and the Morisita overlap index. Drawn from immuneACCESS, this table holds only the in-frame rearrangements with V and J called that TCRdb kept. Clones are partly lost; checked studies trace under half to an unresolved V gene and leave the rest unexplained. V, J and clone size reflect that table, while D and trimming were determined from the DNA. A total of just under 2,500 clones appear in this sample, 75% to 95% of them only once. Less than 4.5% of the sample lies in the top ten.

This entry is derived from a study of T cells in lung cancer brain metastases (dated by TCRdb to the late 2010s). At the level of the whole study: About 85% of the 20 patients had a history of tobacco use, with a median of about 40 pack-years. Of the patients, about a dozen were female and 8 or 9 were male, and their median age at first diagnosis was 55 to 60 years. The primary and brain metastasis specimens were acquired a median of around 11 months apart. The cohort included around 20 patients who provided about 40 specimens, with each patient contributing one primary lung lesion and one brain metastasis. Primary and metastatic specimens both had an average DNA integrity number of approximately 4, with no significant difference between the two sites. In this study, the TCR beta CDR3 repertoires of fully resected primary non-small cell lung cancers were compared with those of paired brain metastases. Of the 20 or so patients, around 18 received no interval therapy between resection of the primary and resection of the metastasis. Findings and caveats that apply to the study as a whole: Compared with their paired primaries, brain metastases had significantly fewer unique productive clones (median 1540 versus 4551). Most clones were specific to a single lesion, and paired lesions overlapped only to a limited degree (mean Morisita index 0.23). A significantly larger repertoire fraction was made up by the ten most abundant clones in brain metastases than in primaries, which was suggestive of clonal expansion. It was not possible to control for the effects of preoperative corticosteroids on T cell infiltration in brain metastases. DNA fragmentation in the FFPE samples may have kept the complete infiltrating T cell repertoire from being retrieved.

As encoded in the germline V gene (reference sequence), CDR1 is LNHNV while CDR2 is YYDKDF. The CDR3, from cysteine to phenylalanine, totals 17 residues. Only the CDR3 portion is preserved as DNA: 51 bases, with reading frame beginning at the first base. Trimming removed 2 bases from V and 0 bases from J; the gene matches leave 9 bases unexplained. What was sequenced was tumor tissue from a brain metastasis. The cell subset or site label corresponds to: paired resected brain metastasis. Here the chain combines TRBV15 and TRBJ1-1; a stretch of 7 junction bases matches TRBD1. The TCR was taken from a man between 65 and 85 years old with non-small cell lung cancer that had spread to the brain. The bases are TGTGCCACCAGCAGATTACCAGGGGGGTACATGAACACTGAAGCTTTCTTT. Its protein reads: CATSRLPGGYMNTEAFF.